This T cell receptor (beta chain) was identified during a study of CD8 T cells in Susac syndrome. Per the germline V gene, CDR1 is GTSNPN and CDR2 is SVGIG (reference sequence). Deletions cut 2 bases from V and 9 bases from J, with 14 bases between. This CDR3 is 13 amino acids long. The RNA, about 0.45 to 1 ug, was put through reverse transcription using random hexamers. An immunoSEQ multiplex PCR amplified TCR beta CDR3 over 54 Vbeta and 13 Jbeta. One entry per CDR3 protein results from TCRdb running MiXCR on the immunoSEQ multiplex PCR reads. The profile shows roughly 120,000 distinct CDR3 sequences, approximately 94% of them singletons.

The chain recombines TRBV30 with TRBJ2-1; D might be TRBD1 or TRBD2, each matching 5 bases. The specimen sequenced was CD4+ T cells from PBMCs. This clonotype was obtained from a human donor with multiple sclerosis. The CDR3 loop is CAWSKRRQGEQFF. CDR3 coding DNA: TGTGCCTGGAGTAAACGGAGGCAGGGTGAGCAGTTCTTC.